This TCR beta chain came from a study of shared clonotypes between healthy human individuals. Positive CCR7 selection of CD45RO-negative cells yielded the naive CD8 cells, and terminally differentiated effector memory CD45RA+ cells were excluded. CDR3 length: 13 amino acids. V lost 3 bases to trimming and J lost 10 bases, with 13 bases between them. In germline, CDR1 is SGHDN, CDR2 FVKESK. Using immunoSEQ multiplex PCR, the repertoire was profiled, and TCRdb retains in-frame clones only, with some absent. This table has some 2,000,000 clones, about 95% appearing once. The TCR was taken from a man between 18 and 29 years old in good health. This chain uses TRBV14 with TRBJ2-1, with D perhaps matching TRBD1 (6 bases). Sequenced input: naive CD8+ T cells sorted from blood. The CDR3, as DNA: TGTGCCAGCAGCCACCTACAGGGTCTAGAGCAGTTCTTC. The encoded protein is CASSHLQGLEQFF.